The 24 T cell receptor beta chains in this list originate from one sample, sequenced in a study of cytomegalovirus exposure and HLA in healthy donors. The primer mix had 60 Vbeta and 13 Jbeta primers. Repertoires were generated with immunoSEQ multiplex PCR, while TCRdb's copy carries only in-frame clones and drops some. The data show roughly 100,000 clones, approximately 9% seen once. The sequencing input was PBMCs. All receptors derive from a man aged 45 to 65 in good health and CMV-seropositive.

V gene TRBV29-1 combines with J gene TRBJ2-7, with D perhaps TRBD1 (6 bases). The CDR3 spans 14 residues. CDR1 and CDR2 (germline): SQVTM, ANQGSEA. V was cut by 3 bases and J by 5 bases, with 17 bases left in between. In nucleotides, the CDR3 is TGCAGCGTTGACCTTGGGACAAAGGCGAACGAGCAGTACTTC. Amino acid sequence: CSVDLGTKANEQYF.

The rearrangement uses TRBV14 and TRBJ2-5; tentative D call: TRBD2 (5 bases). This CDR3 has 17 residues. Germline V gives CDR1 SGHDN, CDR2 FVKESK. Between the trimmed V and J ends, which lost 4 bases and 1 base, there was a span of 19 bases. The CDR3: CASSRSLGGTLQETQYF. The CDR3 DNA sequence: TGTGCCAGCAGCCGGTCTCTCGGAGGTACCCTCCAAGAGACCCAGTACTTC. Full variable domain (rest looked up from reference TRBV14 and TRBJ2-5): EAGVTQFPSHSVIEKGQTVTLRCDPISGHDNLYWYRRVMGKEIKFLLHFVKESKQDESGMPNNRFLAERTGGTYSTLKVQPAELEDSGVYFCASSRSLGGTLQETQYFGPGTRLLVL.

The chain recombines TRBV6-7 with TRBJ1-5; 8 nucleotides match TRBD1. TRBV6-7 is sorted into the ORF group, with uncertain function. V dropped 2 bases and J dropped 6; count of bases not matched to a gene: 9. The CDR3 covers 16 residues. The CDR3 coding sequence is TGTGCCAGCAGTTACGCCGGAGACAGGGGCGCTCAGCCCCAGCATTTT. Translated: CASSYAGDRGAQPQHF.

This chain uses TRBV5-8 with TRBJ2-7; the D is unclear. From germline, CDR1 is SGHTS and CDR2 YDEGEE. V was pared by 0 bases and J by 5 bases, with 12 bases between. CDR3 length: 14 amino acids. The CDR3 spells CASSLELAVDEQYF. CDR3 nucleotides: TGTGCCAGCAGCTTGGAATTGGCGGTCGACGAGCAGTACTTC.

Remarks on this clone: The final CDR3 position lacks the conserved phenylalanine or tryptophan, pointing to a likely read error. The chain combines TRBV30 with TRBJ1-1, with D perhaps TRBD1 (5 bases). V was cut by 3 bases and J by 4 bases, with 15 bases left in between. CDR1 and CDR2 (germline): GTSNPN, SVGIG (reference sequence). The CDR3 has 14 amino acids. The CDR3 region is CAWRPGIFGTEAFL. The DNA of the CDR3 is TGTGCCTGGAGGCCAGGGATTTTCGGCACTGAAGCTTTCTTG.

This clone appeared a few times. V and J are TRBV15 and TRBJ2-7; perhaps TRBD1 as D (6 bases). CDR1 is LNHNV and CDR2 is YYDKDF in the germline V gene (reference sequence). Trimming removed 3 bases at V and 6 bases at J, with 12 bases between. The CDR3 spans 13 residues. This CDR3 reads CATSSRGTSEQYF. CDR3 sequence (DNA): TGTGCCACCAGCAGCAGGGGCACGTCCGAGCAGTACTTC.

This clone was recorded a few times. The chain has TRBV4-1 and TRBJ1-5; D uncertain. Per germline, CDR1 MGHRA and CDR2 YSYEKL. V shed 0 bases and J shed 4 bases, with 7 bases lying between them. The CDR3 runs 14 residues. The CDR3 is CASSQEWSNQPQHF. CDR3 in DNA: TGCGCCAGCAGCCAAGAGTGGAGTAATCAGCCCCAGCATTTT.

The genes are TRBV5-4 and TRBJ2-2; 14 nucleotides align to TRBD2. The CDR3 extends over 17 amino acids. CDR1 is SGHNT and CDR2 is YYREEE in the germline V gene (reference sequence). V lost 3 bases and J lost 7; bases outside the gene matches: 8. As DNA, the CDR3 is TGTGCCAGCAGCTCAGGGACTAGCGGGAGTCGGGTCGGGGAGCTGTTTTTT. Its translation is CASSSGTSGSRVGELFF.

There are a few counts of this clone. This chain connects TRBV30 to TRBJ1-2; the D gene is possibly TRBD1 (6 bases). Trimming removed 2 bases at V and 3 bases at J, with 13 bases between. This CDR3 spans 14 amino acids. CDR1 GTSNPN and CDR2 SVGIG come from the germline V gene (reference sequence). CDR3 bases: TGTGCCTGGAGTTCAGGGGTCGTGGACTATGGCTACACCTTC. Amino acids: CAWSSGVVDYGYTF.

V usage is TRBV6-5 and J usage is TRBJ1-4; D ambiguous. There are 16 residues in the CDR3. Per germline, CDR1 MNHEY and CDR2 SVGAGI. The V and J ends lost 0 bases and 0 bases respectively, with 8 bases between them. This chain's CDR3 is CASSYSTAATNEKLFF. Written as DNA, the CDR3 is TGTGCCAGCAGTTACTCGACCGCGGCAACTAATGAAAAACTGTTTTTT.

This clone was counted between two and nine times. The chain combines TRBV2 with TRBJ1-2; D possibly corresponds to TRBD1 (5 bases). The CDR3 sequence is 14 residues long. Trimming took 4 bases from V and 8 from J, leaving 17 bases between them. CDR1 is SNHLY, CDR2 FYNNEI, per germline. As DNA, the CDR3 is TGTGCCAGCAGTGTAGAGGTTAAGGGGCACGGCTACACCTTC. Translation: CASSVEVKGHGYTF.

This clone showed up many times. The genes are TRBV14 and TRBJ2-5, with a weak D call TRBD1 (6 bases). This CDR3 has 14 residues. Trimming took 2 bases from V and 2 from J, leaving 9 bases between them. CDR1 SGHDN and CDR2 FVKESK come from the germline V gene. The CDR3 DNA reads as TGTGCCAGCAGCCAATCCAGGGGACAAGAGACCCAGTACTTC. Translated: CASSQSRGQETQYF.

This clone showed up many times. The genes are TRBV27 and TRBJ2-3, with TRBD1 matching over 7 bases. V was pared by 4 bases and J by 1 base, with 5 bases of the junction left unmatched. The CDR3 is 15 residues long. Germline values: CDR1 MNHEY, CDR2 SMNVEV (reference sequence). The CDR3 coding sequence is TGTGCCAGCAGTTACACAGGGGTGGGCACAGATACGCAGTATTTT. It yields the protein CASSYTGVGTDTQYF.

This clone came up a few times. The chain recombines TRBV5-1 with TRBJ2-5; D is possibly TRBD1 (5 bases). The germline V gene has CDR1 SGHRS and CDR2 YFSETQ. There are 14 residues in the CDR3. Trimming took 3 bases from V and 1 from J, leaving 10 bases between them. CDR3: CASSSRTLQETQYF. Here the CDR3 DNA reads TGCGCCAGCAGCTCTCGGACACTCCAAGAGACCCAGTACTTC. The full variable domain, its missing parts supplied by reference TRBV5-1 and TRBJ2-5, is KAGVTQTPRYLIKTRGQQVTLSCSPISGHRSVSWYQQTPGQGLQFLFEYFSETQRNKGNFPGRFSGRQFSNSRSEMNVSTLELGDSALYLCASSSRTLQETQYFGPGTRLLVL.

This rearrangement joins TRBV6-5 to TRBJ2-1; D is perhaps TRBD2 (5 bases). This CDR3 contains 11 residues. The germline V and J ends were trimmed by 8 bases and 9 bases, with 11 bases remaining between them. Germline lookup yields CDR1 MNHEY and CDR2 SVGAGI. Here the CDR3 reads CASVGVTEQFF. The DNA of the CDR3 is TGTGCCAGCGTCGGGGTGACTGAGCAGTTCTTC.

This clone was recorded a few times. The chain links TRBV6-5 to TRBJ1-6, with a possible D match to TRBD1 (5 bases). Germline assignment: CDR1 MNHEY and CDR2 SVGAGI. The CDR3 is 13 amino acids. Trimming removed 6 bases from V and 10 bases from J, with 13 bases in between. The CDR3 loop reads CASRPGLGSPLHF. The CDR3 DNA sequence: TGTGCCAGCAGACCAGGGTTAGGATCACCCCTCCACTTT.

The rearrangement joins TRBV21-1 to TRBJ2-7; whether TRBD2, the table's D call, matches the DNA was not checked. TRBV21-1 is a pseudogene segment. The CDR3 totals 13 residues. This chain's CDR3 is CASRERASYEQYF. The CDR3 coding sequence is TGTGCCAGCAGGGAGAGGGCCTCCTACGAGCAGTACTTC.

This chain joins TRBV9 and TRBJ2-1; a possible D gene is TRBD2 (6 bases). CDR3 size: 16 residues. Germline CDR1 and CDR2: SGDLS and YYNGEE. V was cut by 0 bases and J by 4 bases, with 14 bases left in between. This CDR3 reads CASSVEWRDGYNEQFF. The CDR3 DNA is TGTGCCAGCAGCGTAGAATGGCGGGACGGGTACAATGAGCAGTTCTTC.

The J gene is TRBJ2-7, the V gene TRBV19; TRBD1 matches at 7 bases. The germline gives CDR1 LNHDA, CDR2 SQIVND (reference sequence). The trim removed 4 bases at V and 5 bases at J, leaving 8 bases unmatched. The CDR3 length is 14 residues. The DNA of the CDR3 is TGTGCCAGTAGTACCAACAGGGGATCCCACGAGCAGTACTTC. It encodes CASSTNRGSHEQYF.

The genes are TRBV7-2 and TRBJ1-5; unclear D gene. The CDR3 length is 15 residues. V shed 5 bases and J shed 5 bases, with 16 bases lying between them. Germline CDR1 is SGHTA and CDR2 is FQGNSA. CDR3 residues: CASSPRWGGDQPQHF. DNA of the CDR3: TGTGCCAGCAGCCCCAGGTGGGGAGGCGATCAGCCCCAGCATTTT.

J is TRBJ2-7 and V is TRBV25-1; perhaps TRBD1 as D (6 bases). The CDR3 length is 13 residues. Trimming removed 3 bases from V and 2 bases from J, with 8 bases in between. Germline CDR1 and CDR2: MGHDK and SYGVNS. CDR3 bases: TGTGCCAGCAGTGAGGACAGAACCTACGAGCAGTACTTC. Translation: CASSEDRTYEQYF.

The rearrangement joins TRBV6-1 to TRBJ2-1; no firm D call. V lost 6 bases to trimming and J lost 0 bases, with 12 bases between them. Germline CDR1 is MNHNS and CDR2 is SASEGT. CDR3 size: 15 residues. The CDR3 loop is CASRYLRFSYNEQFF. The CDR3 DNA is TGTGCCAGCAGATATTTGCGGTTCTCCTACAATGAGCAGTTCTTC.

This clone turned up a few times. Other DNA sequences in the sample encode the same CDR3. The chain is built from TRBV7-3 and TRBJ2-7; 8 bases agree with TRBD2. CDR1 is SGHTA, CDR2 FQGTGA, per germline. The CDR3 contains 13 residues. Trimming removed 5 bases from V and 4 bases from J; junction bases left unmatched: 4. The CDR3: CASSPGLEYEQYF. The CDR3 coding sequence is TGTGCCAGCAGCCCGGGACTAGAGTACGAGCAGTACTTC. Drawing the rest from reference TRBV7-3 and TRBJ2-7, the complete variable domain is GAGVSQTPSNKVTEKGKYVELRCDPISGHTALYWYRQSLGQGPEFLIYFQGTGAADDSGLPNDRFFAVRPEGSVSTLKIQRTERGDSAVYLCASSPGLEYEQYFGPGTRLTVT.

The V and J genes are TRBV28 and TRBJ1-2; perhaps TRBD1 as D (5 bases). The germline V and J ends were trimmed by 2 bases and 4 bases, with 14 bases remaining between them. Germline CDR1 is MDHEN and CDR2 is SYDVKM. The length of the CDR3 is 15 residues. CDR3: CASSLGGESPYGYTF. Written as DNA, the CDR3 is TGTGCCAGCAGTTTAGGGGGGGAAAGCCCCTATGGCTACACCTTC.